The 27 T cell receptor beta chains below come from one sample, sequenced in a study of blood T cells in healthy people across ages (dated by TCRdb to between 2015 and 2016). Library preparation was by 5' RACE. The reads were generated on an Illumina HiSeq 2500. A second PCR of roughly 6 to 11 cycles was run with a J-beta primer mix and a sample-barcoded 5' primer. TCRdb reanalyzed the raw reads on its own, using fastp at Q25 for trimming and MiXCR for clone calling, and kept in-frame beta chains. Each CDR3 protein appears once, grouped with its most common genes and DNA. In this sample the table shows 750,000 to 850,000 distinct CDR3 sequences, more than 20% of which occur a single time. The top ten clones comprise more than 3% of the sample. These same records also appear under a second study, on T cells of mothers and their children.

What was sequenced was blood. Every receptor here comes from a boy aged 10-17 years in good health.

The rearrangement links TRBV14 to TRBJ1-3; D is perhaps TRBD1 (5 bases). The CDR3 is 17 amino acids. Germline CDR1 is SGHDN and CDR2 is FVKESK. V gave up 0 bases and J gave up 1 base, with 13 bases separating them. The CDR3 here is CASSQEIKGKSGNTIYF. CDR3 coding DNA: TGTGCCAGCAGCCAAGAGATCAAGGGGAAGTCTGGAAACACCATATATTTT.

In the case of this clonotype: One junction end does not reproduce the germline sequence, and a read error may be involved. The rearrangement joins TRBV5-1 to TRBJ2-3; weak D call: TRBD2 (6 bases). Germline CDR1 and CDR2: SGHRS and YFSETQ. This CDR3 region has 15 residues. The CDR3 spells CASSLEGTGGDTRYF. The CDR3 bases are TGCGCCAGCAGCCTCGAGGGGACTGGCGGAGATACGCGGTATTTT. Drawing the rest from reference TRBV5-1 and TRBJ2-3, the complete variable domain is KAGVTQTPRYLIKTRGQQVTLSCSPISGHRSVSWYQQTPGQGLQFLFEYFSETQRNKGNFPGRFSGRQFSNSRSEMNVSTLELGDSALYLCASSLEGTGGDTRYFGPGTRLTVL.

This clonotype was detected only once. The genes are TRBV15 and TRBJ2-2; a weak D match, TRBD1 (5 bases). CDR1 is LNHNV, CDR2 YYDKDF, per germline (reference sequence). Trimming shortened V by 2 bases and J by 4 bases, and 20 bases separated the two germline ends. This CDR3 contains 18 residues. The CDR3 DNA follows: TGTGCCACCAGCAGAACAAAGGGGCGGATGGGATTCACCGGGGAGCTGTTTTTT. It specifies CATSRTKGRMGFTGELFF.

The chain combines TRBV20-1 with TRBJ2-7, with 10 bases aligning to TRBD1. V dropped 1 base and J dropped 5; count of bases not matched to a gene: 17. Germline CDR1 and CDR2: DFQATT and SNEGSKA (reference sequence). CDR3 size: 18 residues. CDR3 region: CSARGRGQGYRAVNEQYF. CDR3 bases: TGCAGTGCTAGAGGCCGGGGACAGGGGTACCGCGCAGTGAACGAGCAGTACTTC.

A few counts support this clonotype. This chain uses TRBV3-1 with TRBJ2-1; no clear D gene. This CDR3 has 15 amino acids. V dropped 1 base and J dropped 4 bases, with 11 bases sitting between them. CDR1 LGHDT and CDR2 YNNKEL come from the germline V gene (reference sequence). The CDR3 DNA follows: TGTGCCAGCAGCCAAGGAACGGCATCATACAATGAGCAGTTCTTC. This gives the protein CASSQGTASYNEQFF.

V gene TRBV20-1 combines with J gene TRBJ2-3; tentatively, D is TRBD2 (6 bases). Germline V gene lookup returns CDR1 DFQATT and CDR2 SNEGSKA (reference sequence). V was shortened by 6 bases and J by 5 bases, with 21 bases between the two germline ends. This CDR3 contains 15 residues. The DNA for the CDR3 is TGCAGTGCCGAGGGGTGGGACTCGATAGAAGATACGCAGTATTTT. It is translated as CSAEGWDSIEDTQYF.

The rearrangement links TRBV7-9 to TRBJ2-3; D gene uncertain. The V end was cut by 6 bases, the J end by 9 bases, with 13 bases between. Germline V gene lookup returns CDR1 SEHNR and CDR2 FQNEAQ (reference sequence). CDR3 length equals 12 residues. The CDR3 sequence: CASSQELDTQYF. The CDR3 DNA follows: TGTGCCAGCAGTCAGGAATTGGACACGCAGTATTTT.

The CDR3 DNA sequence: TGTGCCAGCAGCCAAGTTGGCGGCACGCCCCTCCACTTT. Its translation is CASSQVGGTPLHF. The chain carries TRBV3-1 and TRBJ1-6; D is ambiguous. V was pared by 1 base and J by 13 bases, with 11 bases between. Germline V lookup: CDR1 LGHDT, CDR2 YNNKEL (reference sequence). The CDR3 covers 13 residues.

The V call is TRBV19, the J call TRBJ2-7; tentative D call: TRBD2 (6 bases). Trimming shortened V by 3 bases and J by 3 bases, and 9 bases separated the two germline ends. The V gene's germline CDR1 is LNHDA and CDR2 SQIVND (reference sequence). The CDR3 has 13 residues. The CDR3 loop is CASSMGGIYEQYF. CDR3 coding DNA: TGTGCCAGTAGTATGGGGGGAATCTACGAGCAGTACTTC. Full variable domain (rest looked up from reference TRBV19 and TRBJ2-7): DGGITQSPKYLFRKEGQNVTLSCEQNLNHDAMYWYRQDPGQGLRLIYYSQIVNDFQKGDIAEGYSVSREKKESFPLTVTSAQKNPTAFYLCASSMGGIYEQYFGPGTRLTVT.

The chain links TRBV25-1 to TRBJ2-1; 11 bases map to TRBD2. Losses at the gene ends were 3 bases for V and 7 bases for J; bases not matched to a gene: 8. The CDR3 contains 16 residues. The germline CDR1 and CDR2 sequences are MGHDK and SYGVNS. The CDR3 DNA sequence: TGTGCCAGCAGTGATTATGGTAGCGGGAGGGTTAATGAGCAGTTCTTC. Protein: CASSDYGSGRVNEQFF.

This clonotype was recorded a few times. V is TRBV15 and J is TRBJ1-4; 9 bases are a match to TRBD1. Germline-derived CDR1 and CDR2 are LNHNV and YYDKDF (reference sequence). V dropped 0 bases and J dropped 6; count of bases not matched to a gene: 5. The CDR3 spans 16 residues. The CDR3 protein is CATSRDGGQGDEKLFF. For the CDR3, the DNA is TGTGCCACCAGCAGAGATGGGGGACAGGGAGATGAAAAACTGTTTTTT.

This clonotype was detected ten times or more. J is TRBJ2-3 and V is TRBV6-6, with 8 positions matching TRBD1. The ends lost 5 bases at V and 4 bases at J; junction bases unmatched: 11. This CDR3 region has 16 residues. Germline values: CDR1 MNHNY, CDR2 SVGAGI (reference sequence). The CDR3 region has the DNA TGTGCCAGCAGTGACCTGGACAGGGCTGTTGCAGATACGCAGTATTTT. It codes for CASSDLDRAVADTQYF.

The chain employs TRBV19 and TRBJ1-2, with D tentatively TRBD1 (5 bases). Germline V CDR1 and CDR2: LNHDA, SQIVND (reference sequence). The CDR3 covers 16 residues. The V gene lost 5 bases and the J gene lost 4 bases, with 20 bases spanning the gap. CDR3 amino acids: CASSQSGGLLGYGYTF. CDR3 in DNA: TGTGCCAGTAGTCAGAGCGGGGGTCTCCTGGGCTATGGCTACACCTTC.

The rearrangement uses TRBV6-2 or TRBV6-3 and TRBJ2-5; 9 bases match TRBD1. With 2 bases clipped from V and 0 bases from J, the junction kept 1 base outside the gene matches. The CDR3 sequence is 15 residues long. Germline V CDR1 and CDR2: MNHEY, SVGEGT. The CDR3 nucleotides read TGTGCCAGCAGTTACGGGACAGGGTACCAAGAGACCCAGTACTTC. Its protein product is CASSYGTGYQETQYF.

This clonotype has a handful of counts. This chain connects TRBV5-4 to TRBJ2-3, with a possible D match to TRBD1 (5 bases). V lost 4 bases, J lost 2 bases, and 11 bases lay in between. Germline CDR1 and CDR2: SGHNT and YYREEE (reference sequence). The CDR3 consists of 14 residues. CDR3 amino acids: CASSSTGLTDTQYF. CDR3 DNA sequence: TGTGCCAGCAGCAGTACAGGCCTCACAGATACGCAGTATTTT.

The chain has TRBV7-9 and TRBJ2-5, with 13 nucleotides matching TRBD2. The J call could be wrong; TRBJ2-1 is a better fit for the DNA end. This CDR3 is 15 amino acids long. CDR1 is SEHNR, CDR2 FQNEAQ, per germline (reference sequence). In nucleotides, the CDR3 is TGTGCCAGCAGCGAAGGACTAGCGGGAGTTGGTGAGCAGTTCTTC. It is translated as CASSEGLAGVGEQFF.

This chain uses TRBV19 with TRBJ1-5; 7 nucleotides align to TRBD1. V trimming: 3 bases; J trimming: 1 base; junction bases outside the gene matches: 3. The CDR3 spans 15 residues. From germline, CDR1 is LNHDA and CDR2 SQIVND (reference sequence). The CDR3 loop is CASSIGQVSNQPQHF. As DNA, the CDR3 is TGTGCCAGTAGTATCGGACAGGTCAGCAATCAGCCCCAGCATTTT.

Turning to this clonotype: An end of the junction does not agree with germline; a read error may underlie this. The V call is TRBV7-2, the J call TRBJ2-5, with D perhaps being TRBD1 or TRBD2 (5 bases each). The CDR3 length is 14 residues. Germline assignment: CDR1 SGHTA and CDR2 FQGNSA. CDR3 nucleotide sequence: TGTGCCAGCAGCTTTTACTTGGGGGACGTTCGAGGGTTCTTC. Its translation: CASSFYLGDVRGFF.

V gene TRBV20-1 combines with J gene TRBJ2-5, with D perhaps matching TRBD1 or TRBD2 (5 bases each). Germline CDR1 is DFQATT and CDR2 is SNEGSKA (reference sequence). Trimming removed 6 bases at V and 0 bases at J, with 14 bases between. This CDR3 comprises 14 residues. CDR3 in amino acids: CSAPPGPDQETQYF. CDR3 bases: TGCAGTGCCCCCCCGGGGCCCGACCAAGAGACCCAGTACTTC.

This clonotype was seen many times. The J gene is TRBJ2-5, the V gene TRBV20-1; 9 bases are shared with TRBD2. The CDR3 totals 18 residues. V lost 0 bases and J lost 1; bases outside the gene matches: 12. Germline loops: CDR1 DFQATT, CDR2 SNEGSKA (reference sequence). The CDR3 DNA is TGCAGTGCTAGAGATGGCGTAGGTAGCGGGGGCTTCCAAGAGACCCAGTACTTC. Protein product: CSARDGVGSGGFQETQYF.

This clonotype was seen more than once but under ten times. The chain links TRBV29-1 to TRBJ2-5; TRBD2 matches 11 bases. This CDR3 has 15 amino acids. Germline CDR1 reads SQVTM; CDR2 reads ANQGSEA. The ends lost 4 bases at V and 2 bases at J; junction bases unmatched: 6. The CDR3 loop reads CSVVASGGRQETQYF. DNA for the CDR3: TGCAGCGTTGTCGCTAGCGGGGGGCGACAAGAGACCCAGTACTTC.

This clonotype was seen more than once but under ten times. The V gene is TRBV2, the J gene TRBJ2-3; 8 bases agree with TRBD2. CDR1 SNHLY and CDR2 FYNNEI come from the germline V gene. Trimming removed 6 bases from V and 2 bases from J; junction bases left unmatched: 7. The CDR3 contains 15 residues. In DNA form, the CDR3 reads TGTGCCAGCAGAACCCTAGCGGGTCCCACAGATACGCAGTATTTT. It translates to CASRTLAGPTDTQYF.

J is TRBJ2-3 and V is TRBV12-3 or TRBV12-4; a weak D match, TRBD1 (6 bases). The CDR3 is 15 residues long. Trimming cost V 2 bases and J 4 bases, with 13 bases left between them. CDR3 residues: CASSLRDTFPDTQYF. CDR3 sequence (DNA): TGTGCCAGCAGTTTAAGGGACACCTTTCCAGATACGCAGTATTTT.

This clonotype appeared a few times. V is TRBV4-3 and J is TRBJ2-3, with 8 nucleotides matching TRBD2. Germline-derived CDR1 and CDR2 are LGHNA and YSLEER. Trimming cost V 3 bases and J 2 bases; bases outside gene matches: 7. This CDR3 has 16 residues. The CDR3 region is CASSHATSDATDTQYF. Written as DNA, the CDR3 is TGCGCCAGCAGCCATGCGACTAGCGACGCCACAGATACGCAGTATTTT.

This sequence joins TRBV7-8 and TRBJ1-4; 8 positions match TRBD1. This CDR3 contains 16 residues. Unmatched junction bases numbered 8, after V lost 5 bases and J lost 3 bases. The germline V gene encodes CDR1 SGHVS and CDR2 FQNEAQ. The CDR3 DNA reads as TGTGCCAGCAGCCTCGGACAGGGTCGGGCTAATGAAAAACTGTTTTTT. Translated, it gives CASSLGQGRANEKLFF.

The genes are TRBV4-3 and TRBJ2-5; the D gene is possibly TRBD2 (5 bases). The J call is in doubt because the DNA end fits TRBJ2-7 better. Germline CDR1 LGHNA, CDR2 YSLEER. The CDR3 loop spans 14 amino acids. The CDR3 DNA follows: TGCGCCAGCAGCCAAGATTGGGCGAGGGTCGAGCAGTACTTC. Translated: CASSQDWARVEQYF.

J is TRBJ2-2 and V is TRBV4-3, with 9 bases identical to TRBD2. Germline V gene sequence: CDR1 LGHNA, CDR2 YSLEER. The ends lost 0 bases at V and 3 bases at J; junction bases unmatched: 5. The CDR3 has 17 amino acids. The CDR3 region is CASSQDGIAGDTGELFF. CDR3 DNA: TGCGCCAGCAGCCAAGATGGGATAGCGGGGGACACCGGGGAGCTGTTTTTT.